A selection of T cell receptor beta chains follows, all from one sample in a study of blood T cells in healthy people across ages. Via MiXCR, TCRdb re-called the 5' RACE reads, giving one row per CDR3 protein. This sample has 1.5 million to 2 million distinct CDR3 sequences, with about 50% found just once. The sequencing input was blood. The receptors shown here come from a woman aged 40-49 years in good health. Both conserved end residues are part of each CDR3. The order of the fields is clone size, V gene, J gene, D gene, CDR3 protein, CDR3 DNA. The D gene is left open where the match is weak. Only part of the rows carry a size: once, few, many, or a class if the clone is expanded.

clone size: .
V gene: TRBV5-6
J gene: TRBJ2-3
D gene: .
CDR3 protein: CAESEGPTDTQYF
CDR3 DNA: TGTGCCGAATCGGAAGGGCCCACAGATACGCAGTATTTT

clone size: .
V gene: TRBV6-2/TRBV6-3
J gene: TRBJ2-1
D gene: .
CDR3 protein: CASNQVGGRSYNEQFF
CDR3 DNA: TGTGCCAGCAACCAAGTCGGGGGACGGTCCTACAATGAGCAGTTCTTC

clone size: few
V gene: TRBV4-2
J gene: TRBJ2-1
D gene: TRBD2
CDR3 protein: CASSPYRTSGGAYNEQFF
CDR3 DNA: TGTGCCAGCAGCCCGTACCGGACTAGCGGGGGGGCATACAATGAGCAGTTCTTC

clone size: .
V gene: TRBV3-1
J gene: TRBJ1-2
D gene: TRBD1
CDR3 protein: CASSQGTGGAYGYTF
CDR3 DNA: TGTGCCAGCAGCCAAGGGACAGGGGGCGCCTATGGCTACACCTTC

clone size: few
V gene: TRBV10-3
J gene: TRBJ2-7
D gene: .
CDR3 protein: CAISDARTAYEQYF
CDR3 DNA: TGTGCCATCAGTGACGCCAGGACCGCCTACGAGCAGTACTTC

clone size: few
V gene: TRBV12-3/TRBV12-4
J gene: TRBJ2-3
D gene: .
CDR3 protein: CASSLRETGAGDTQYF
CDR3 DNA: TGTGCCAGCAGTTTACGGGAGACAGGAGCTGGAGATACGCAGTATTTT

clone size: once
V gene: TRBV10-3
J gene: TRBJ1-6
D gene: TRBD1
CDR3 protein: CAISVHPGQGINSPLHF
CDR3 DNA: TGTGCCATCAGTGTTCACCCGGGACAGGGGATTAATTCACCCCTCCACTTT

clone size: .
V gene: TRBV28
J gene: TRBJ2-7
D gene: TRBD1
CDR3 protein: CASSTTGAGSYEQYF
CDR3 DNA: TGTGCCAGCAGTACTACAGGGGCCGGCTCCTACGAGCAGTACTTC

clone size: few
V gene: TRBV4-1
J gene: TRBJ2-1
D gene: TRBD2
CDR3 protein: CASSQDGGGGYYNEQFF
CDR3 DNA: TGCGCCAGCAGCCAAGATGGGGGCGGGGGGTACTACAATGAGCAGTTCTTC

clone size: .
V gene: TRBV25-1
J gene: TRBJ1-4
D gene: .
CDR3 protein: CASSEPRTPNEKLFF
CDR3 DNA: TGTGCCAGCAGTGAACCACGTACTCCTAATGAAAAACTGTTTTTT

clone size: .
V gene: TRBV15
J gene: TRBJ2-7
D gene: .
CDR3 protein: CATSRRNRNNEQYF
CDR3 DNA: TGTGCCACCAGCAGAAGAAACAGGAACAATGAGCAGTACTTC

clone size: .
V gene: TRBV7-6
J gene: TRBJ2-3
D gene: TRBD2
CDR3 protein: CASSSTGTSGRGTDTQYF
CDR3 DNA: TGTGCCAGCAGCTCCACCGGCACTAGCGGGAGGGGCACAGATACGCAGTATTTT

clone size: few
V gene: TRBV11-2
J gene: TRBJ1-2
D gene: TRBD1
CDR3 protein: CASSGQGGADYGYTF
CDR3 DNA: TGTGCCAGCAGCGGCCAGGGGGGCGCAGACTATGGCTACACCTTC

clone size: .
V gene: TRBV20-1
J gene: TRBJ2-5
D gene: .
CDR3 protein: CSASHARSQWKETQYF
CDR3 DNA: TGCAGTGCTAGCCACGCGAGGAGTCAGTGGAAAGAGACCCAGTACTTC

clone size: .
V gene: TRBV6-5
J gene: TRBJ1-6
D gene: .
CDR3 protein: CASSYSALGDNSPLHF
CDR3 DNA: TGTGCCAGCAGTTACTCGGCACTTGGGGATAATTCACCCCTCCACTTT

clone size: .
V gene: TRBV6-2/TRBV6-3
J gene: TRBJ2-7
D gene: .
CDR3 protein: CASNTNLGHTYEQYF
CDR3 DNA: TGTGCCAGCAATACGAATTTGGGACATACCTACGAGCAGTACTTC

clone size: .
V gene: TRBV2
J gene: TRBJ2-5
D gene: .
CDR3 protein: CAGSGRVPQETQYF
CDR3 DNA: TGTGCCGGCAGTGGCCGGGTACCCCAAGAGACCCAGTACTTC

clone size: .
V gene: TRBV7-3
J gene: TRBJ2-2
D gene: TRBD1
CDR3 protein: CASSMTGTGELFF
CDR3 DNA: TGTGCCAGCAGCATGACAGGGACCGGGGAGCTGTTTTTT

clone size: .
V gene: TRBV10-3
J gene: TRBJ1-5
D gene: .
CDR3 protein: CAIKMAAGNQPQHF
CDR3 DNA: TGTGCCATCAAGATGGCGGCTGGCAATCAGCCCCAGCATTTT

clone size: .
V gene: TRBV9
J gene: TRBJ2-1
D gene: .
CDR3 protein: CASSVVTSLFSYNEQFF
CDR3 DNA: TGTGCCAGCAGCGTAGTCACTAGCCTTTTCTCCTACAATGAGCAGTTCTTC

clone size: .
V gene: TRBV29-1
J gene: TRBJ2-5
D gene: TRBD1
CDR3 protein: CSVQRTGPETQYF
CDR3 DNA: TGCAGCGTCCAAAGGACAGGGCCAGAGACCCAGTACTTC

clone size: few
V gene: TRBV12-3/TRBV12-4
J gene: TRBJ2-5
D gene: TRBD1
CDR3 protein: CASSFYATGQETQYF
CDR3 DNA: TGTGCCAGCAGCTTCTACGCGACAGGGCAAGAGACCCAGTACTTC

clone size: .
V gene: TRBV28
J gene: TRBJ2-7
D gene: .
CDR3 protein: CASRVGIYEQYF
CDR3 DNA: TGTGCCAGCAGAGTTGGAATCTACGAGCAGTACTTC

clone size: .
V gene: TRBV6-6
J gene: TRBJ2-1
D gene: TRBD1
CDR3 protein: CASRSRDRTYNEQFF
CDR3 DNA: TGTGCCAGCAGAAGCCGGGACAGGACTTACAATGAGCAGTTCTTC

clone size: few
V gene: TRBV12-3/TRBV12-4
J gene: TRBJ1-5
D gene: TRBD1
CDR3 protein: CASSGTGGVPGQPQHF
CDR3 DNA: TGTGCCAGCAGTGGGACAGGGGGCGTTCCCGGTCAGCCCCAGCATTTT

clone size: .
V gene: TRBV6-2/TRBV6-3
J gene: TRBJ2-3
D gene: TRBD1
CDR3 protein: CASKSRDRAPDTQYF
CDR3 DNA: TGTGCCAGCAAATCCCGGGACAGGGCTCCCGATACGCAGTATTTT

clone size: .
V gene: TRBV7-7
J gene: TRBJ2-1
D gene: TRBD1
CDR3 protein: CASSPGTGMMDEQFF
CDR3 DNA: TGTGCTAGCAGCCCCGGGACAGGGATGATGGATGAGCAGTTCTTC

clone size: few
V gene: TRBV5-1
J gene: TRBJ2-5
D gene: .
CDR3 protein: CASSLPLGTTQETQYF
CDR3 DNA: TGCGCCAGCAGCTTGCCCCTCGGGACCACGCAAGAGACCCAGTACTTC

clone size: .
V gene: TRBV10-2
J gene: TRBJ2-7
D gene: TRBD2
CDR3 protein: CASRDSGGRSYEQYF
CDR3 DNA: TGCGCCAGCAGAGATAGCGGGGGGCGATCCTACGAGCAGTACTTC

clone size: .
V gene: TRBV10-2
J gene: TRBJ2-5
D gene: .
CDR3 protein: CASSESTIGLRGETQYF
CDR3 DNA: TGCGCCAGCAGTGAGTCGACTATTGGACTCAGGGGTGAGACCCAGTACTTC

clone size: few
V gene: TRBV14
J gene: TRBJ2-3
D gene: TRBD1
CDR3 protein: CASSQDGTGLEDTQYF
CDR3 DNA: TGTGCCAGCAGCCAAGATGGGACAGGCCTAGAGGATACGCAGTATTTT

clone size: .
V gene: TRBV12-3/TRBV12-4
J gene: TRBJ2-3
D gene: TRBD2
CDR3 protein: CASLAGLSTDTQYF
CDR3 DNA: TGTGCCAGCCTAGCGGGGTTAAGCACAGATACGCAGTATTTT

clone size: .
V gene: TRBV12-3/TRBV12-4
J gene: TRBJ2-7
D gene: TRBD2
CDR3 protein: CASRPPPGLAGGSSSYEQYF
CDR3 DNA: TGTGCCAGCAGGCCCCCCCCGGGACTAGCGGGGGGGTCGAGCTCCTACGAGCAGTACTTC

clone size: .
V gene: TRBV19
J gene: TRBJ1-6
D gene: .
CDR3 protein: CASSSPDRRNSPLHF
CDR3 DNA: TGTGCCAGTAGTTCTCCGGACAGACGTAATTCACCCCTCCACTTT

clone size: .
V gene: TRBV5-1
J gene: TRBJ2-7
D gene: .
CDR3 protein: CASSLARQGMYERYF
CDR3 DNA: TGCGCCAGCAGCTTGGCAAGGCAGGGTATGTACGAGCGGTACTTC

clone size: .
V gene: TRBV10-3
J gene: TRBJ2-3
D gene: .
CDR3 protein: CAISVLAFSTDTQYF
CDR3 DNA: TGTGCCATCAGTGTGCTGGCGTTTAGCACAGATACGCAGTATTTT

clone size: .
V gene: TRBV10-3
J gene: TRBJ2-7
D gene: .
CDR3 protein: CAISGTGSNYEQYF
CDR3 DNA: TGTGCCATCAGTGGCACAGGGTCGAATTACGAGCAGTACTTC

clone size: few
V gene: TRBV10-3
J gene: TRBJ2-1
D gene: .
CDR3 protein: CAISPTSVNEQFF
CDR3 DNA: TGTGCCATCAGCCCTACCTCAGTCAATGAGCAGTTCTTC

clone size: few
V gene: TRBV7-8
J gene: TRBJ1-2
D gene: .
CDR3 protein: CASSLTRTYGGYTF
CDR3 DNA: TGTGCCAGCAGCTTGACGAGGACCTATGGTGGCTACACCTTC

clone size: .
V gene: TRBV7-8
J gene: TRBJ2-7
D gene: TRBD2
CDR3 protein: CASSALAGGPHEQYF
CDR3 DNA: TGTGCCAGCAGCGCCCTAGCGGGGGGGCCCCACGAGCAGTACTTC

clone size: few
V gene: TRBV20-1
J gene: TRBJ2-7
D gene: .
CDR3 protein: CSASTPRAYEQYF
CDR3 DNA: TGCAGTGCTAGCACCCCTAGGGCCTACGAGCAGTACTTC

clone size: .
V gene: TRBV19
J gene: TRBJ2-3
D gene: .
CDR3 protein: CATQEQGSTDTQYF
CDR3 DNA: TGTGCCACCCAAGAACAGGGAAGCACAGATACGCAGTATTTT

clone size: .
V gene: TRBV4-2
J gene: TRBJ2-5
D gene: .
CDR3 protein: CASSQDGAANEQYF
CDR3 DNA: TGTGCCAGCAGCCAAGATGGGGCGGCTAACGAACAGTACTTC

clone size: few
V gene: TRBV28
J gene: TRBJ2-2
D gene: .
CDR3 protein: CASSLDARQDTGELFF
CDR3 DNA: TGTGCCAGCAGTTTGGATGCGCGTCAAGACACCGGGGAGCTGTTTTTT

clone size: .
V gene: TRBV28
J gene: TRBJ2-5
D gene: TRBD1
CDR3 protein: CASSSPGTGRMEQYF
CDR3 DNA: TGTGCCAGCAGTTCCCCTGGGACAGGTCGTATGGAGCAGTACTTC

clone size: .
V gene: TRBV6-5
J gene: TRBJ1-2
D gene: .
CDR3 protein: CASSYVVGDYGYTF
CDR3 DNA: TGTGCCAGCAGTTACGTAGTCGGGGACTATGGCTACACCTTC

clone size: .
V gene: TRBV4-2
J gene: TRBJ1-1
D gene: .
CDR3 protein: CASRSGRQGTTEAFF
CDR3 DNA: TGTGCCAGCCGATCCGGGCGTCAGGGAACCACTGAAGCTTTCTTT